A single TCR beta chain is shown here with its context. The antigen is not known. The use of a sample-barcoded 5' primer and a J-beta primer mix characterized a second PCR of 7 to 11 cycles. The authors tagged each cDNA molecule using a template-switch adaptor with 12 random nucleotides. In TCRdb, the 5' RACE reads were re-called with MiXCR into one record per CDR3 protein. The table records over 600,000 distinct CDR3 sequences, about 42% of them present only once. V lost 1 base and J lost 4; bases outside the gene matches: 9. This CDR3 has 17 residues. Germline V CDR1 and CDR2: LGHNA, YSLEER. This sample is drawn from a study of blood T cells in healthy people across ages. Study-level results: A greater number of naive CD4+ cells and higher diversity distinguished long-lived donors from aged donors.

Each donor was a healthy Caucasian individual from Russia, aged roughly 6 to 100. Isolated per sample were at least 7 million PBMCs. This receptor was identified in a man at least 80 years old in good health. The specimen sequenced was blood. The chain links TRBV4-3 to TRBJ2-3, with 9 bases lining up with TRBD1. CDR3: CASSQAATGTGPDTQYF. In DNA, the CDR3 is TGCGCCAGCAGCCAAGCTGCAACCGGGACAGGGCCAGATACGCAGTATTTT.